The 15 T cell receptor beta chains in this list originate from one sample, sequenced in a study of CD8 T cells in ankylosing spondylitis. TCRdb reprocessed the 5' RACE reads with MiXCR, giving one entry per CDR3 protein. The sample includes 350,000 or so distinct CDR3 sequences, roughly 8% of them seen just once. These receptors have no known antigen. Findings of the study overall: It appeared that ankylosing spondylitis blood was characterized by a TCR beta motif of under ten highly homologous variants.

The sample comprised blood, either unsorted or a sorted T cell fraction (not recorded which). The origin of the receptors is a male donor with ankylosing spondylitis.

The chain carries TRBV4-1 and TRBJ2-6; no definite D call. CDR3 length: 15 residues. The germline V and J ends were trimmed by 4 bases and 3 bases, with 10 bases remaining between them. The germline CDR1 and CDR2 sequences are MGHRA and YSYEKL. The CDR3 sequence is CASSPPIGGANVLTF. DNA of the CDR3: TGCGCCAGCAGCCCCCCTATCGGTGGGGCCAACGTCCTGACTTTC.

The J gene is TRBJ1-5, the V gene TRBV3-1; 9 nucleotides match TRBD1. J was trimmed by 9 bases and V by 0 bases; bases with no gene match: 6. The CDR3 has 15 amino acids. CDR1 and CDR2 from the germline V gene are LGHDT and YNNKEL (reference sequence). The CDR3 loop reads CASSQDGTGPRPQHF. The CDR3 coding sequence is TGTGCCAGCAGCCAAGACGGGACAGGGCCCCGGCCCCAGCATTTT.

This clonotype was seen repeatedly, ten times or more. This chain joins TRBV14 and TRBJ1-3; no clear D gene. The CDR3 runs 14 residues. Trimming took 2 bases from V and 4 from J, leaving 9 bases between them. Germline V gives CDR1 SGHDN, CDR2 FVKESK. In DNA form, the CDR3 reads TGTGCCAGCAGCCAATCTGGAGGAGGAAACACCATATATTTT. Translation: CASSQSGGGNTIYF.

This clonotype was counted only a few times. The gene calls are TRBV24-1 and TRBJ2-6; 8 bases line up with TRBD1. V dropped 0 bases and J dropped 0; count of bases not matched to a gene: 6. This CDR3 spans 19 amino acids. Looked up from germline, CDR1 is KGHDR and CDR2 is SFDVKD. Written as DNA, the CDR3 is TGTGCCACCAGTGATTTGAGGACAGGGCCACCCTCTGGGGCCAACGTCCTGACTTTC. This encodes CATSDLRTGPPSGANVLTF.

This clonotype showed up just a few times. The chain links TRBV7-9 to TRBJ2-7, with TRBD2 matching 8 bases. This CDR3 is 15 amino acids long. CDR1 and CDR2 from the germline V gene are SEHNR and FQNEAQ (reference sequence). Losses at the gene ends were 8 bases for V and 3 bases for J; bases not matched to a gene: 12. The CDR3 region has the DNA TGTGCCAGCGCGGGCTCCGCGGGAGGAGTCTACGAGCAGTACTTC. This codes for CASAGSAGGVYEQYF.

The J gene is TRBJ2-3, the V gene TRBV6-2 or TRBV6-3; no firm D call. V was clipped by 7 bases and J by 4 bases, with 12 bases between them. There are 13 residues in the CDR3. Germline-derived CDR1 and CDR2 are MNHEY and SVGEGT. The CDR3 DNA is TGTGCCAGCACCGGGCTCCTTGCAGATACGCAGTATTTT. It codes for CASTGLLADTQYF.

This clonotype has just a few counts. The chain uses TRBV24-1 and TRBJ2-1; 8 nucleotides line up with TRBD2. The germline gives CDR1 KGHDR, CDR2 SFDVKD. V was clipped by 5 bases and J by 9 bases; unmatched bases: 5. The CDR3 totals 13 residues. DNA of the CDR3: TGTGCCACCAGTGTGAGGGCGGGAGGTGAGCAGTTCTTC. Amino acid sequence: CATSVRAGGEQFF.

Many counts were recorded for this clonotype. The genes are TRBV27 and TRBJ2-1; D may be TRBD2 (5 bases). Germline lookup yields CDR1 MNHEY and CDR2 SMNVEV (reference sequence). Deletions cut 7 bases from V and 7 bases from J, with 14 bases between. This CDR3 region has 13 residues. The chain's CDR3 is CASTGNLRNEQFF. The CDR3 DNA reads TGTGCCAGCACCGGGAACCTAAGGAATGAGCAGTTCTTC.

This clonotype was observed a handful of times. The V gene is TRBV27, the J gene TRBJ1-1; no definite D call. The CDR3 contains 16 residues. The V end lost 2 bases, the J end lost 1 base, and 14 bases lay between the germline ends. CDR1 and CDR2 (germline): MNHEY, SMNVEV (reference sequence). CDR3 sequence (DNA): TGTGCCAGCAGTTTAAGTACCCACGTCGGGAACACTGAAGCTTTCTTT. Protein sequence: CASSLSTHVGNTEAFF.

This clonotype was counted between two and nine times. CDR3 nucleotides: TGTGCCAGCAACTACGTGGAAGAGACCCAGTACTTC. Translating gives CASNYVEETQYF. The V call is TRBV2, the J call TRBJ2-5; D is uncertain. V lost 7 bases and J lost 3, with 9 bases in between. CDR1 SNHLY and CDR2 FYNNEI come from the germline V gene. The CDR3 spans 12 residues.

This clonotype was detected many times. At one boundary the junction diverges from the germline segment, which might be a read error. The chain couples TRBV12-3 or TRBV12-4 to TRBJ1-5; a weak D match, TRBD1 (6 bases). The CDR3 is 15 amino acids. The CDR3: CASTTGSENNQSQHF. CDR3 bases: TGTGCCAGCACCACAGGGTCGGAGAACAATCAGTCCCAGCATTTT.

The chain is built from TRBV7-3 and TRBJ2-1; D not certain. V was pared by 3 bases and J by 5 bases, with 11 bases between. Germline CDR1 reads SGHTA; CDR2 reads FQGTGA. This CDR3 region has 14 residues. The CDR3 sequence is CASSLGHTNNEQFF. CDR3 in DNA: TGTGCCAGCAGCTTGGGCCACACGAACAATGAGCAGTTCTTC.

This clonotype was seen a handful of times. CDR3 sequence reads: CSARIEGRVEQYF. CDR3 sequence (DNA): TGCAGTGCTAGGATAGAGGGGAGAGTAGAGCAGTACTTC. This sequence joins TRBV20-1 and TRBJ2-7; D tentatively fits TRBD1 or TRBD2 (5 bases each). The CDR3 length is 13 residues. V lost 3 bases and J 7 bases, leaving 16 bases between the germline ends. Germline loops: CDR1 DFQATT, CDR2 SNEGSKA (reference sequence).

The chain couples TRBV15 to TRBJ1-2; TRBD1 agrees at 7 bases. Germline values: CDR1 LNHNV, CDR2 YYDKDF (reference sequence). V lost 1 base and J lost 4; bases outside the gene matches: 0. CDR3 size: 13 residues. The CDR3 sequence: CATSRGQGYGYTF. CDR3 bases: TGTGCCACCAGCAGAGGACAGGGCTATGGCTACACCTTC.

This clonotype was recorded a few times. V and J are TRBV5-6 and TRBJ2-7; a possible D gene is TRBD1 (5 bases). The V and J ends lost 2 bases and 2 bases respectively, with 11 bases between them. The CDR3 runs 14 residues. Germline CDR1 and CDR2: SGHDT and YYEEEE. The DNA for the CDR3 is TGTGCCAGCAGCTTATACAGGCGAGCCTACGAGCAGTACTTC. This codes for CASSLYRRAYEQYF. Full variable domain (outside the CDR3, taken from reference TRBV5-6 and TRBJ2-7): DAGVTQSPTHLIKTRGQQVTLRCSPKSGHDTVSWYQQALGQGPQFIFQYYEEEERQRGNFPDRFSGHQFPNYSSELNVNALLLGDSALYLCASSLYRRAYEQYFGPGTRLTVT.